The subject of this entry is one TCR beta chain. Its antigen is unknown. V dropped 1 base and J dropped 2; count of bases not matched to a gene: 6. CDR1 is LGHNA, CDR2 YNFKEQ, per germline. This CDR3 is built from 17 residues. This sample stems from a study of CD4 T cell repertoires in COVID-19. Study background: After 10 days of IL-2 expansion, CFSE-low cells were relabeled and restimulated with other coronavirus spikes. Notes on the study in general: Two or all three memory subsets shared several highly expanded SARS-CoV-2-reactive clonotypes.

These patients had recovered from COVID-19 ranging mild to severe. The memory T cells were sequenced right after ex vivo isolation, without culture. Generated by immunoSEQ multiplex PCR, the TCRdb table keeps only in-frame clones and is missing some. In the table there are about 75,000 clones, around four fifths of which are singletons. The receptor was derived from a human donor who had COVID-19. The chain links TRBV4-2 to TRBJ2-3; TRBD2 matches at 10 bases. The sequencing used CD4+ T cells from peripheral blood, collected after recovery from COVID-19. In DNA, the CDR3 is TGTGCCAGCAGCCAAGCTAGCGGGAGTCGTAACACAGATACGCAGTATTTT. This codes for CASSQASGSRNTDTQYF.